This T cell receptor (beta chain) was captured by sequencing in a study of blood T cell repertoires in COVID-19. Study at large: Spain, Italy and the United States supplied samples that represented acute and convalescent COVID-19. In each case, the material was cDNA or gDNA derived from T cells, B-cell-depleted T cells, or PBMCs.

Recruited during active infection, patients (from Seattle) were subsequently followed longitudinally. Per the authors' pipeline: How many nucleated cells were present was estimated from reference gene primer amplification. The data were produced by immunoSEQ multiplex PCR, yet TCRdb's version contains in-frame clones alone and is incomplete. The V and J calls and clone size were taken over from that table, and D and trimming were inferred from the DNA. Of some 250,000 clones listed, 86% are singletons. The J segment lost 8 bases and the V segment lost 6 bases, leaving 8 bases of the junction unmatched. Germline lookup yields CDR1 LNHNV and CDR2 YYDKDF (reference sequence). The CDR3 runs 13 residues. This clone appeared a single time.

J is TRBJ1-2 and V is TRBV15; 8 bases are a match to TRBD1. The TCR comes from a woman aged 25 to 39 with COVID-19, enrolled during active disease. The sample consisted of peripheral blood. Here the CDR3 DNA reads TGTGCCACCAGTCCACAGGGGGGACGCGGCTACACCTTC. Translation: CATSPQGGRGYTF.